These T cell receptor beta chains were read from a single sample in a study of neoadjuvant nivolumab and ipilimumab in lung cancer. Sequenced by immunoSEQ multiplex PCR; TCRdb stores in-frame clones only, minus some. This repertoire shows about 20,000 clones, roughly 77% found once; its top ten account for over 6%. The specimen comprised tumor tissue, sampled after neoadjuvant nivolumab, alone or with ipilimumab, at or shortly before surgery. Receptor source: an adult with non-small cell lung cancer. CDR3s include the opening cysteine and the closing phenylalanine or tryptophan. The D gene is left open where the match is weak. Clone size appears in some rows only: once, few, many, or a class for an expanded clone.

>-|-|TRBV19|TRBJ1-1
CASSQHQGVAEAFF
TGTGCCAGTAGCCAACACCAGGGTGTCGCAGAAGCTTTCTTT
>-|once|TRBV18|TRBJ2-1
CASSPGGNEQFF
TGTGCCAGCTCACCAGGGGGGAATGAGCAGTTCTTC
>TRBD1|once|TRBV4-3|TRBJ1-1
CASSQDPGRGLTEAFF
TGCGCCAGCAGCCAAGACCCGGGGAGGGGGCTCACTGAAGCTTTCTTT
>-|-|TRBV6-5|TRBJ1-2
CASSYSSQSRGYGYTF
TGTGCCAGCAGTTACTCCTCTCAGTCTCGAGGCTATGGCTACACCTTC
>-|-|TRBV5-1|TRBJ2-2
CASSLDQGIAGELFF
TGCGCCAGCAGCTTGGACCAAGGGATCGCCGGGGAGCTGTTTTTT
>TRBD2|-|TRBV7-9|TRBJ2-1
CASSLVGGLYNEQFF
TGTGCCAGCAGCTTAGTGGGAGGGCTCTACAATGAGCAGTTCTTC
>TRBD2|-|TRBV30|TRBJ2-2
CAWGLAGAGELFF
TGTGCCTGGGGACTAGCGGGAGCCGGGGAGCTGTTTTTT
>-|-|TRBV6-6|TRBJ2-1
CASSYEGDEQFF
TGTGCCAGCAGTTACGAGGGCGATGAGCAGTTCTTC
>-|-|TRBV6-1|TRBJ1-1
CATLDRSEAFF
TGTGCCACCCTAGACAGATCTGAAGCTTTCTTT
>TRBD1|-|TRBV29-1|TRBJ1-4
CSVTRQGGEEKLFF
TGCAGCGTTACCCGACAGGGTGGAGAAGAAAAACTGTTTTTT
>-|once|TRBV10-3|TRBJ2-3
CAISGAPLGTDTQYF
TGTGCCATCAGTGGGGCCCCTCTGGGCACAGATACGCAGTATTTT
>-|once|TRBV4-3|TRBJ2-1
CASSPSGTPNEQFF
TGCGCCAGCAGCCCGTCGGGGACTCCCAATGAGCAGTTCTTC
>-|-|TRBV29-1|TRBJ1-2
CSVGRINYGYTF
TGCAGCGTCGGCAGGATTAACTATGGCTACACCTTC
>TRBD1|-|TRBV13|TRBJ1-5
CASSRGQGLQPQHF
TGTGCCAGCAGCCGCGGACAGGGCCTTCAGCCCCAGCATTTT
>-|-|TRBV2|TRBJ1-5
CASSEEMGSNQPQHF
TGTGCCAGCAGTGAGGAAATGGGGAGCAATCAGCCCCAGCATTTT
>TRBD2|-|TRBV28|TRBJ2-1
CASSSKAGVGRNEQFF
TGTGCCAGCAGTTCTAAGGCGGGAGTTGGAAGGAATGAGCAGTTCTTC
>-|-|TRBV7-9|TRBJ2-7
CASSYHGIPYEQYF
TGTGCCAGCAGTTACCACGGAATCCCCTACGAGCAGTACTTC
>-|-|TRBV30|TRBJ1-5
CAWSRGVWGNQPQHF
TGTGCCTGGAGTAGGGGGGTTTGGGGCAATCAGCCCCAGCATTTT
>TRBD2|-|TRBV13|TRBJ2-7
CASSRPGLAGGSSYEQYF
TGTGCCAGCAGCAGACCGGGACTAGCGGGAGGGTCCTCCTACGAGCAGTACTTC
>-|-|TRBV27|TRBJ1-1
CASRLGTEAFF
TGTGCCAGCAGGTTGGGCACTGAAGCTTTCTTT
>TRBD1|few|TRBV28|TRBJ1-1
CASKRGHAFF
TGTGCCAGCAAGAGGGGGCATGCTTTCTTT
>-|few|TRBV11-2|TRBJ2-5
CASSLDWEGGGETQYF
TGTGCCAGCAGCTTAGATTGGGAGGGAGGGGGCGAGACCCAGTACTTC
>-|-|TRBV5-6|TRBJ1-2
CASRRGRTDYGYTF
TGTGCCAGCAGGAGGGGACGGACAGACTATGGCTACACCTTC
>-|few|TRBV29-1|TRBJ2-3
CSVDLSTDTQYF
TGCAGCGTTGACTTAAGCACAGATACGCAGTATTTT
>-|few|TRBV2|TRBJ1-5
CASSEAGRESGPQHF
TGTGCCAGCAGTGAAGCGGGCAGGGAGTCGGGGCCCCAGCATTTT
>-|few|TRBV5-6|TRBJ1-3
CASSLEVGAPPFTIYF
TGTGCCAGCAGCTTGGAGGTGGGGGCCCCCCCCTTCACCATATATTTT
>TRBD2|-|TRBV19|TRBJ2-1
CASSIAASGSAYNEQFF
TGTGCCAGTAGTATAGCCGCAAGCGGGAGCGCCTACAATGAGCAGTTCTTC
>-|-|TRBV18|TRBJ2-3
CASSPWDRTDTQYF
TGTGCCAGCTCACCATGGGACCGCACAGATACGCAGTATTTT